These T cell receptor beta chains were read from a single sample in a study of lymphopenia after photon versus proton radiotherapy. Data came from immunoSEQ multiplex PCR; TCRdb stores just in-frame clones and leaves some out. The sample records 45,000 to 65,000 clones, roughly 90% being singletons. The input for sequencing was peripheral blood, taken from a patient treated with photon-based radiotherapy. These receptor sequences come from a woman between 40 and 55 years old with cholangiocarcinoma. The CDR3 runs from the conserved cysteine through the conserved F or W. Fields, in order: CDR3 protein, CDR3 DNA, J gene, V gene, clone size, D gene. The D gene is left open where the match is weak. Clone size is given for some rows only: seen once, a few or many times, or a class if the clone is expanded.

CASSLWDSKIYEQYF TGCGCCAGCAGCTTATGGGACAGTAAGATATACGAGCAGTACTTC TRBJ2-7 TRBV5-1 NA TRBD1
CASSLSSAAGGRNEQFF TGTGCCAGCAGCTTATCGTCGGCAGCGGGAGGGCGGAATGAGCAGTTCTTC TRBJ2-1 TRBV7-9 once TRBD2
CASSKGPQHF TGTGCCAGCAGCAAGGGGCCCCAGCATTTT TRBJ1-5 TRBV21-1 NA NA
CASTQGSVSPLHF TGTGCCAGTACTCAGGGGTCCGTTTCACCCCTCCACTTT TRBJ1-6 TRBV6-6 NA NA
CASSWTGAGGYTF TGTGCCAGCAGTTGGACAGGGGCGGGTGGCTACACCTTC TRBJ1-2 TRBV27 NA TRBD1
CASSPDGGNEAFF TGCGCCAGCAGCCCGGATGGGGGCAATGAAGCTTTCTTT TRBJ1-1 TRBV5-1 NA NA
CASSQDPQGRGYGYTF TGTGCCAGCAGCCAAGACCCACAGGGACGTGGCTATGGCTACACCTTC TRBJ1-2 TRBV4-2 few NA
CASSVEGTSAGELFF TGTGCCAGCAGCGTAGAAGGGACTAGCGCCGGGGAGCTGTTTTTT TRBJ2-2 TRBV9 few TRBD2
CASSGSYSNQPQHF TGTGCCAGTAGTGGGAGTTATAGCAATCAGCCCCAGCATTTT TRBJ1-5 TRBV19 NA NA
CASSREYGEKLFF TGTGCCAGCAGTCGAGAGTACGGTGAAAAACTGTTTTTT TRBJ1-4 TRBV2 NA NA
CASSSNWGPDTQYF TGCGCCAGCAGTTCGAATTGGGGGCCAGATACGCAGTATTTT TRBJ2-3 TRBV10-1 NA NA
CASSALTGGGDQPQHF TGTGCCAGCAGCGCGTTGACAGGGGGCGGCGATCAGCCCCAGCATTTT TRBJ1-5 TRBV7-4 NA TRBD1
CASSPGKQGIRTEAFF TGCGCCAGCAGCCCAGGCAAACAGGGGATTCGGACTGAAGCTTTCTTT TRBJ1-1 TRBV4-3 NA TRBD1
CASTSGQKLFF TGTGCCAGCACTTCCGGCCAGAAACTGTTTTTT TRBJ1-4 TRBV11-2 NA NA
CASSQAIGVRESNQPQHF TGCGCCAGCAGCCAAGCTATTGGCGTCAGGGAGAGCAATCAGCCCCAGCATTTT TRBJ1-5 TRBV4-1 NA NA
CASSGSGAYQETQYF TGTGCCAGCAGCGGGAGCGGGGCGTACCAAGAGACCCAGTACTTC TRBJ2-5 TRBV9 NA TRBD2
CASSGAAGGRATEQFF TGTGCCAGCAGCGGAGCCGCTGGCGGGAGGGCCACTGAGCAGTTCTTC TRBJ2-1 TRBV9 once TRBD2
CASSSHTGRQHF TGTGCCAGCAGTTCACATACAGGGCGTCAGCATTTT TRBJ1-5 TRBV2 NA NA
CASSLDVARGNSPLHF TGTGCCAGCAGCTTAGATGTTGCTCGAGGGAATTCACCCCTCCACTTT TRBJ1-6 TRBV7-2 NA NA
CASSQDLQGQFETQYF TGCGCCAGCAGCCAAGATCTCCAGGGTCAGTTCGAGACCCAGTACTTC TRBJ2-5 TRBV4-3 NA NA
CASGASGTTNEKLFF TGCGCCAGCGGGGCCTCCGGGACAACTAATGAAAAACTGTTTTTT TRBJ1-4 TRBV5-1 NA NA
CASSSPASTDTQYF TGTGCCAGCAGCTCGCCCGCTAGTACAGATACGCAGTATTTT TRBJ2-3 TRBV7-2 NA NA
CASSLVNYNEQFF TGTGCCAGCAGCTTAGTGAATTACAATGAGCAGTTCTTC TRBJ2-1 TRBV7-2 NA NA
CSVEVGFGSTGNTIYF TGCAGCGTTGAAGTTGGGTTCGGGTCGACTGGAAACACCATATATTTT TRBJ1-3 TRBV29-1 NA NA
CASTRLGLADRQETQYF TGTGCCAGCACCAGACTCGGACTAGCGGATCGACAAGAGACCCAGTACTTC TRBJ2-5 TRBV5-6 NA TRBD2
CASRAGYPTNEQYF TGTGCCAGCAGGGCAGGGTACCCTACTAACGAGCAGTACTTC TRBJ2-7 TRBV27 few NA
CAISVTSGALTDTQYF TGTGCCATCAGTGTAACTAGCGGGGCACTCACAGATACGCAGTATTTT TRBJ2-3 TRBV10-3 NA TRBD2
CASSQDLAGAYEQYF TGCGCCAGCAGCCAAGATCTAGCGGGAGCCTACGAGCAGTACTTC TRBJ2-7 TRBV4-3 NA TRBD2
CASSRVYSNQPQHF TGTGCCAGCAGCAGGGTCTATAGCAATCAGCCCCAGCATTTT TRBJ1-5 TRBV2 NA NA
CASRSTGTGFQPQHF TGTGCCAGCCGTTCAACCGGGACAGGGTTTCAGCCCCAGCATTTT TRBJ1-5 TRBV6-5 NA TRBD1
CASSIEGGNQPQHF TGTGCCAGTAGTATAGAAGGGGGTAATCAGCCCCAGCATTTT TRBJ1-5 TRBV19 NA NA
CASRNDGGNYGYTF TGTGCCAGCAGGAATGACGGGGGCAACTATGGCTACACCTTC TRBJ1-2 TRBV6-1 NA NA
CASRKGLIGTEAFF TGTGCCAGCAGGAAGGGGCTAATCGGCACTGAAGCTTTCTTT TRBJ1-1 TRBV21-1 once NA
CASSGLHTSGSSNNEQFF TGTGCCAGCAGCGGGTTACACACTAGCGGGAGTTCTAACAATGAGCAGTTCTTC TRBJ2-1 TRBV9 NA TRBD2
CASSTPGTGVHEQYF TGTGCCAGCAGTACACCCGGGACAGGGGTCCACGAGCAGTACTTC TRBJ2-7 TRBV27 once TRBD1
CASPTSTGGLGLYEQYF TGTGCCAGCCCCACCTCCACTGGGGGCCTTGGCCTATACGAGCAGTACTTC TRBJ2-7 TRBV21-1 once NA
CASSRTSGLAKNIQYF TGCGCCAGCAGCCGTACTAGCGGTCTAGCCAAAAACATTCAGTACTTC TRBJ2-4 TRBV4-3 NA TRBD2
CASSLGGDDYGYTF TGTGCCAGCAGTTTAGGGGGGGACGACTATGGCTACACCTTC TRBJ1-2 TRBV27 NA NA
CASRSSGLYEQYF TGTGCCAGCCGCTCTAGCGGGCTCTACGAGCAGTACTTC TRBJ2-7 TRBV7-2 once TRBD2
CASSLSPGQGPLNTQYF TGCGCCAGCAGCCTAAGTCCGGGACAGGGGCCATTGAATACGCAGTATTTT TRBJ2-3 TRBV5-1 NA TRBD1
CASSIGQGHTEAFF TGTGCCAGTAGTATTGGACAGGGGCACACTGAAGCTTTCTTT TRBJ1-1 TRBV19 NA TRBD1
CASSSAPGREADSPLHF TGTGCCAGCAGCTCAGCCCCGGGCAGGGAAGCCGATTCACCCCTCCACTTT TRBJ1-6 TRBV27 NA NA
CASSRSGYGQPQHF TGTGCCAGCAGTAGGTCGGGTTATGGCCAGCCCCAGCATTTT TRBJ1-5 TRBV11-1 NA NA
CASSSTSGSTSSYNEQFF TGTGCCAGCAGCTCGACTTCAGGGTCAACGAGCTCCTACAATGAGCAGTTCTTC TRBJ2-1 TRBV7-9 NA NA
CASSFNRKDEAFF TGTGCCAGCAGCTTCAACCGGAAGGATGAAGCTTTCTTT TRBJ1-1 TRBV5-4 NA NA
CASSIASQRNLYGYTF TGTGCCAGTAGTATTGCTAGTCAGAGGAATCTCTATGGCTACACCTTC TRBJ1-2 TRBV19 NA NA
CASSQVRAPGFQGAVEQFF TGCGCCAGCAGCCAAGTCCGGGCTCCAGGGTTCCAGGGGGCAGTTGAGCAGTTCTTC TRBJ2-1 TRBV4-1 NA TRBD1
CASSEDRYNEQFF TGCGCCAGCAGTGAAGACAGGTACAATGAGCAGTTCTTC TRBJ2-1 TRBV10-1 few NA
CASSPTSFSETQYF TGTGCCAGCTCACCAACTAGCTTCTCAGAGACCCAGTACTTC TRBJ2-5 TRBV18 NA NA
CASSEVIGVGGYTF TGTGCCAGCAGTGAAGTCATTGGGGTAGGGGGCTACACCTTC TRBJ1-2 TRBV6-1 NA NA
CASRGGTGGYEQYF TGTGCCAGCAGGGGAGGGACAGGGGGCTACGAGCAGTACTTC TRBJ2-7 TRBV6-1 NA TRBD1
CASSQGTGLTDGYTF TGTGCCAGCTCGCAGGGGACAGGGCTGACTGACGGCTACACCTTC TRBJ1-2 TRBV18 NA TRBD1
CASSARTGVLYEQYF TGTGCCAGCAGTGCCCGGACAGGGGTGCTTTACGAGCAGTACTTC TRBJ2-7 TRBV27 NA TRBD1
CASSLGISSRYEQYF TGCGCCAGCAGCTTAGGGATTAGCTCACGCTACGAGCAGTACTTC TRBJ2-7 TRBV5-1 once NA
CAISEGRNTEAFF TGTGCCATCAGTGAGGGGCGGAACACTGAAGCTTTCTTT TRBJ1-1 TRBV10-3 NA NA
CASTYEAGPRSYEQYF TGTGCCAGCACCTACGAAGCGGGACCCAGATCCTACGAGCAGTACTTC TRBJ2-7 TRBV6-6 medium-sized TRBD2
CASSSRGNEQFF TGTGCCAGCAGCTCCCGGGGTAATGAGCAGTTCTTC TRBJ2-1 TRBV7-9 NA NA
CASSLLGRQCTDTQYF TGTGCCAGCAGCTTACTGGGACGGCAGTGCACAGATACGCAGTATTTT TRBJ2-3 TRBV7-9 NA NA
CASSWDTRNTIYF TGTGCCAGCTCTTGGGACACCAGAAACACCATATATTTT TRBJ1-3 TRBV18 NA NA